The entry that follows covers one T cell receptor (beta chain) sequence. Germline V gene sequence: CDR1 SQVTM, CDR2 ANQGSEA. Trimming removed 0 bases at V and 3 bases at J, with 2 bases between. CDR3 length: 11 residues. The entry originates in a study of T-cell reconstitution after alpha-beta-depleted transplantation in children. Preparation of the TCRbeta library used unique molecular identifiers. TCRdb reprocessed the PCR reads via MiXCR and lists one record per CDR3 protein. The top ten clones hold approximately 3% of a sample with just under 550,000 distinct CDR3 sequences, about 18% of them seen once.

This receptor was taken from a human donor who donated a stem cell graft to a child with acute lymphoblastic leukemia. The chain uses TRBV29-1 and TRBJ1-2; D is undetermined. The sample consisted of PBMCs from the stem cell graft donor, taken from the stem cell graft. The CDR3 bases are TGCAGCGTTGAAGAGGACTATGGCTACACCTTC. This codes for CSVEEDYGYTF.